This T cell receptor (beta chain) derives from a study of blood T cell repertoires in COVID-19. Sequencing used immunoSEQ multiplex PCR; TCRdb keeps in-frame clones, though not all of them. The table has about 380,000 clones, 85% to 90% seen once. The V end lost 5 bases, the J end lost 5 bases, and 19 bases lay between the germline ends. Germline values: CDR1 SGHTS, CDR2 YDEGEE. This CDR3 comprises 15 residues. The J gene is TRBJ2-5, the V gene TRBV5-8; possible D gene TRBD2, 7 bases. The specimen sequenced was PBMCs or T cells enriched from blood (not recorded which). This TCR came from a woman between 18 and 29 years old who had recovered from COVID-19. CDR3 loop: CASRLADGGAETQYF. As DNA, the CDR3 is TGTGCCAGCAGACTGGCCGATGGGGGGGCGGAGACCCAGTACTTC.